This T cell receptor beta chain was recorded in a study of CD8 T cells in ankylosing spondylitis. Study-level findings and limits: In ankylosing spondylitis patients, matched synovial fluid reportedly showed significant enrichment of disease-linked clones. A TCR beta motif of fewer than ten highly homologous variants seemed to mark ankylosing spondylitis blood. Before this, some motif variants had been reported in reactive arthritis synovial fluid and blood.

This clonotype has more than one count but fewer than ten. Antigen unknown. This may arise from a read error, as a much more abundant clone is one base away. The TCR beta libraries were generated through quantitative 5'-RACE incorporating molecular barcodes. TCRdb re-called the 5' RACE reads with MiXCR, one entry per CDR3 protein. The table records 150,000 to 200,000 distinct CDR3 sequences, 10% to 15% of them present only once. The CDR3 runs 13 residues. The V call is TRBV12-3 or TRBV12-4, the J call TRBJ2-3; a possible D gene is TRBD2 (6 bases). The sequence was obtained from a female donor with ankylosing spondylitis or in good health (not recorded which). Sequencing input: blood, either unsorted or a sorted T cell fraction (not recorded which). CDR3 amino acids: CVSSLLRGRTQYF. CDR3 sequence (DNA): TGTGTCAGCAGTTTATTGCGGGGAAGAACGCAGTATTTT.